A single T cell receptor beta chain is shown here with its context. As yet, its antigen is unknown. Time point reported: persistent/refractory GD, antithyroid drugs over 5 years with positive TRAb. The TCR library was prepared using RNA isolated from PBMCs. V was shortened by 5 bases and J by 6 bases, with 17 bases between the two germline ends. This CDR3 comprises 14 residues. Germline assignment: CDR1 SGHTA and CDR2 FQGTGA. The data derive from a study of regulatory T cells in long-lasting Graves disease. Points from the study as a whole: Graves' patients with persistent disease showed TCR diversity lower than patients newly diagnosed. Persistent disease preferred TRBV28, TRBJ1-2 and TRBJ2-5; new disease, TRBV20-1 and TRBJ2-1.

Researchers made TCR beta libraries by using iRepertoire HTBI primers and running Arm-PCR on CDR3 regions. TCRdb reprocessed the multiplex PCR reads via MiXCR and lists one record per CDR3 protein. The sample lists over 650,000 distinct CDR3 sequences, about 30% seen once, with around 40% in the top ten. The sample was peripheral blood mononuclear cells (PBMCs), taken when the disease was refractory, from a patient treated with antithyroid drugs. The rearrangement joins TRBV7-3 to TRBJ2-7; possible D gene TRBD2, 5 bases. The receptor was derived from a female donor with Graves disease. CDR3 loop: CASSPLGSSLEQYF. Here the CDR3 DNA reads TGTGCCAGCAGCCCCCTGGGGAGTAGCCTCGAGCAGTACTTC.